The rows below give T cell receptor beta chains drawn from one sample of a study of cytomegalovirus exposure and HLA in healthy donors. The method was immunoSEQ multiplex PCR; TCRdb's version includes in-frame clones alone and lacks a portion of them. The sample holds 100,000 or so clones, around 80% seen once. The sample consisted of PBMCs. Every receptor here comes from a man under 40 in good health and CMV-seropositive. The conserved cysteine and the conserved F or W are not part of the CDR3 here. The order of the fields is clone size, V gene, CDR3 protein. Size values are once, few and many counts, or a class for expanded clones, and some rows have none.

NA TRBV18 ASSPTGPEELF
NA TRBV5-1 ASSLPDRGEKLF
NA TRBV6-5 ASSYAGQGSSGELF
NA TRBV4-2 ASSQVMAKGDSPLH
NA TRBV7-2 ASSLLSNYGYT
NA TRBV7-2 ASSYTSGSWGDTQY
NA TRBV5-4 ASSFTGENGYT
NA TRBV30 AWSSQGLSEKLF
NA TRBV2 ASSSGGGYQPQH
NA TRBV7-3 ASSPGFGTRGHEQF
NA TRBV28 ASFDRGTEAF
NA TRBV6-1 ASSDWVRGGSETQY
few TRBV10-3 AIMGGSDPTENNEQF
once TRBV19 ASGPHYEQY
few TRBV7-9 ASNPIGTSGRGDEQF
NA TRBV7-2 ASSEGQGRDSPLH
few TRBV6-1 ASRTGGSYGYT
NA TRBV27 ASSLSAGSTNEKLF
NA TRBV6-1 ASRGGQGQPQH
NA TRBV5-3 ARSSGYEQY
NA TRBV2 ASRRFGQGAGNTEAF
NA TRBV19 ASSVELNQPQH
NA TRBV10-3 AISEPGLAGGRNEQF
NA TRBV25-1 ASSEYRGAGETQY
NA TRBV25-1 ASSARTGVVFTEAF
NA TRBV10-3 AISETQGSMQPQH
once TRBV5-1 ASSGTSASNEQF
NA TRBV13 ASSLGRGRGKNEQF
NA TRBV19 ASSLGGDSPLH
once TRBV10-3 AISASRDSGNTIY
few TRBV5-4 ASSPTGQNYNEQF
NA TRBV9 ASSPGLGGGTYEQY
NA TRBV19 ASSIEASRSSYNEQF
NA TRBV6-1 ASGHRKLF
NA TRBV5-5 ASSLQGQGNQPQH
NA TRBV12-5 ASGLVRDGTVPRQGWGETQY
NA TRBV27 ASSLRQGRGYT
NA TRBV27 ASSRDRVRTGELF
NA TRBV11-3 ASSRGTEAF
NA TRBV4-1 ASSQVEKRYT
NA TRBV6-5 ASRQSMNTEAF
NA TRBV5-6 ASSQQETQY
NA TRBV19 ASGVPGKTNTEAF
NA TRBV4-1 ASSAPGAGGYT
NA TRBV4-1 ASSRAGTSGFNEQF
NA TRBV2 ASRTGTGNEKLF
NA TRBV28 ASSRGPGNTIY
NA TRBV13 ASSPPLGETQY
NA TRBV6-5 ASSLAGAQLNTEAF